This T cell receptor (beta chain) emerged from a study of persistence of HIV-infected CD4 T cells. The libraries were made with immunoSEQ version 4 in survey mode. Measured with immunoSEQ multiplex PCR; TCRdb has only the in-frame clones, and not every one. The repertoire consists of 40,000 to 55,000 clones, with around 80% occurring once and the leading ten covering about 3%. With regard to this clone: No antigen is known for it.

Cells were stimulated with CMV-infected fibroblast lysates at roughly 10 ug/mL. Sorted nonresponding memory CD4+ T cells were CD40L-negative, CD69-negative, CD45RO-high. Suppressive ART was started during chronic HIV-1 infection in these adults. Regarding the study as a whole: TCR analyses could not target the rare provirus-carrying CMV-responding cells. Compared with CD3/CD28-stimulated cells, CMV- and Gag-responding cells showed lower TCRbeta richness.

The length of the CDR3 is 15 residues. V was clipped by 4 bases and J by 7 bases, with 20 bases between them. Germline values: CDR1 SQVTM, CDR2 ANQGSEA. The TCR originated in an adult man with HIV who was CMV-seropositive. Sequencing used CD4+ T cells sorted from PBMCs after 18-hour stimulation, obtained from a patient who received antiretroviral therapy. This sequence joins TRBV29-1 and TRBJ1-5, with D perhaps TRBD1 (5 bases). The CDR3 DNA is TGCAGCGTTGTCCTAGGTGGGGGTCTAAGGCAGCCCCAGCATTTT. It specifies CSVVLGGGLRQPQHF.